This TCR beta chain was sequenced for a study of T cell responses to AZD1222 COVID-19 vaccine. CDR3 length: 15 amino acids. The V segment lost 7 bases and the J segment 9 bases; nucleotides outside the gene matches: 16. CDR1 LNHDA and CDR2 SQIVND come from the germline V gene (reference sequence). Clones were read by immunoSEQ multiplex PCR, and TCRdb kept only the in-frame ones, dropping some. This table holds under 140,000 clones, around 81% found once. This clone was detected only once. Its target is unknown. Findings of the study overall: Mapped onto spike, vaccine-associated CD4 TCRs spanned it and were dominant at 160-218 and 743-854.

The specimen was peripheral blood, collected on day 0 of AZD1222 vaccination. The sequence came from an adult in good health. The V call is TRBV19, the J call TRBJ2-5; 8 nucleotides line up with TRBD2. DNA of the CDR3: TGTGCCAGTACCCTGGTCAGGACTAGCCCCGGGGCCCAGTACTTC. Translating gives CASTLVRTSPGAQYF.